The 20 T cell receptor beta chains reported below all come from one sample, sequenced in a study of blood T cell repertoires in COVID-19. Measured with immunoSEQ multiplex PCR; TCRdb has only the in-frame clones, and not every one. The data contain about 270,000 clones, more than 70% of them singletons. Sequencing used peripheral blood. These receptors all stem from a woman in her late teens or twenties with acute or convalescent COVID-19.

The rearrangement joins TRBV25-1 to TRBJ1-1, with 12 bases identical to TRBD1. With V trimmed by 6 bases and J by 10 bases, 6 bases remained unmatched. The CDR3 consists of 13 residues. Germline CDR1 is MGHDK and CDR2 is SYGVNS. Here the CDR3 DNA reads TGTGCCAGCAGGGGACAGGGGGCGCTTGTAGCTTTCTTT. This encodes CASRGQGALVAFF.

The gene calls are TRBV19 and TRBJ2-7; maybe TRBD1 (5 bases). The germline gives CDR1 LNHDA, CDR2 SQIVND (reference sequence). Trimming removed 3 bases at V and 2 bases at J, with 14 bases between. The CDR3 sequence is 15 residues long. The CDR3 coding sequence is TGTGCCAGTAGTATTGATTGGGGCGGCCCCTACGAGCAGTACTTC. This translates into CASSIDWGGPYEQYF.

The chain carries TRBV7-2 and TRBJ1-5; a weak D match, TRBD1 (5 bases). This CDR3 has 13 residues. Germline V gene lookup returns CDR1 SGHTA and CDR2 FQGNSA. Trimming pared 5 bases from V and 6 bases from J, leaving 11 bases between. CDR3: CASSERGSQPQHF. CDR3 DNA sequence: TGTGCCAGCAGCGAAAGGGGCAGTCAGCCCCAGCATTTT.

The table lists this clone with a count of one. This chain links TRBV6-1 with TRBJ2-5; 7 nucleotides agree with TRBD1. The CDR3 runs 15 residues. Losses at the gene ends were 1 base for V and 0 bases for J; bases not matched to a gene: 2. Germline V CDR1 and CDR2: MNHNS, SASEGT. The CDR3 DNA sequence: TGTGCCAGCAGTGAAGACAGGGGATACCAAGAGACCCAGTACTTC. Protein: CASSEDRGYQETQYF.

This clone was detected a few times. The chain uses TRBV30 and TRBJ2-2; maybe TRBD1 (6 bases). Per the germline V gene, CDR1 is GTSNPN and CDR2 is SVGIG (reference sequence). CDR3 length equals 13 residues. V was cut by 2 bases and J by 6 bases, with 10 bases left in between. The CDR3 loop is CAWSSSGAGELFF. In DNA form, the CDR3 reads TGTGCCTGGAGTTCGTCAGGGGCCGGGGAGCTGTTTTTT.

V is TRBV29-1 and J is TRBJ1-1, with D unclear. Germline V gene data show CDR1 as SQVTM and CDR2 as ANQGSEA. The ends were cut back, 5 bases at V and 6 bases at J, with 10 bases in the middle. The CDR3 runs 11 residues. Written as DNA, the CDR3 is TGCAGCGTTCGTCGGGAAGCTGAAGCTTTCTTT. It is translated as CSVRREAEAFF.

The gene calls are TRBV25-1 and TRBJ2-7, with D maybe TRBD2 (5 bases). Trimming removed 5 bases from V and 3 bases from J, with 14 bases in between. In germline, CDR1 is MGHDK, CDR2 SYGVNS. This CDR3 is 14 amino acids long. CDR3 sequence reads: CASSSTEVGYEQYF. As DNA, the CDR3 is TGTGCCAGCAGTAGCACGGAGGTTGGCTACGAGCAGTACTTC.

This clone was seen just once. CDR3 coding DNA: TGCGCCAGCAGCCAGACAGACAGTGATAACTATGGCTACACCTTC. Translated: CASSQTDSDNYGYTF. V is TRBV4-1 and J is TRBJ1-2; tentative D call: TRBD1 (5 bases). V was cut by 3 bases and J by 1 base, with 12 bases left in between. CDR1 MGHRA and CDR2 YSYEKL come from the germline V gene. This CDR3 has 15 amino acids.

The chain employs TRBV5-5 and TRBJ1-6; D possibly corresponds to TRBD1 (5 bases). Germline CDR1 and CDR2: SGHKS and YYEKEE (reference sequence). CDR3 length equals 16 residues. V was trimmed by 4 bases and J by 5 bases, leaving 16 bases between them. CDR3 sequence: CASSHNRQRDNSPLHF. The CDR3 nucleotides are TGTGCCAGCAGCCACAACAGACAGAGAGATAATTCACCCCTCCACTTT.

The chain has TRBV27 and TRBJ1-5; 7 positions match TRBD1. CDR1 and CDR2 (germline): MNHEY, SMNVEV (reference sequence). V shed 6 bases and J 0 bases; nucleotides not matched to a gene: 5. CDR3 length equals 15 residues. For the CDR3, the DNA is TGTGCCAGCAGACCGCAGGGGGTTAGCAATCAGCCCCAGCATTTT. It is translated as CASRPQGVSNQPQHF.

The chain combines TRBV28 with TRBJ2-1; 10 nucleotides align to TRBD2. CDR1 is MDHEN, CDR2 SYDVKM, per germline. CDR3 size: 15 residues. Trimming cost V 2 bases and J 4 bases; bases outside gene matches: 2. The CDR3 protein is CASSLRLAGYNEQFF. The DNA for the CDR3 is TGTGCCAGCAGTTTACGACTAGCGGGTTACAATGAGCAGTTCTTC. Complete variable domain (other parts from reference TRBV28 and TRBJ2-1): DVKVTQSSRYLVKRTGEKVFLECVQDMDHENMFWYRQDPGLGLRLIYFSYDVKMKEKGDIPEGYSVSREKKERFSLILESASTNQTSMYLCASSLRLAGYNEQFFGPGTRLTVL.

The chain recombines TRBV28 with TRBJ2-3; possible D gene TRBD1, 6 bases. V lost 1 base and J lost 1, with 18 bases in between. The CDR3 is 18 amino acids. Germline CDR1 and CDR2: MDHEN and SYDVKM. CDR3 region: CASSLSGIGGGGTDTQYF. The CDR3 bases are TGTGCCAGCAGTTTATCTGGTATAGGGGGTGGGGGCACAGATACGCAGTATTTT. Combining the CDR3 with reference TRBV28 and TRBJ2-3 gives the whole variable domain DVKVTQSSRYLVKRTGEKVFLECVQDMDHENMFWYRQDPGLGLRLIYFSYDVKMKEKGDIPEGYSVSREKKERFSLILESASTNQTSMYLCASSLSGIGGGGTDTQYFGPGTRLTVL.

In its sample, this clone was seen a few times. This chain connects TRBV19 to TRBJ1-2; the D is unclear. This CDR3 region has 13 residues. V lost 7 bases to trimming and J lost 2 bases, with 11 bases between them. Germline CDR1 is LNHDA and CDR2 is SQIVND (reference sequence). CDR3 sequence reads: CASKRSVNYGYTF. The CDR3 nucleotides are TGTGCCAGTAAGCGAAGCGTGAACTATGGCTACACCTTC.

V is TRBV19 and J is TRBJ2-6, with 8 bases identical to TRBD2. V lost 3 bases to trimming and J lost 2 bases; unmatched junction nucleotides: 0. The CDR3 totals 15 residues. In germline, CDR1 is LNHDA, CDR2 SQIVND (reference sequence). The chain's CDR3 is CASSIGGAGANVLTF. Written as DNA, the CDR3 is TGTGCCAGTAGTATCGGGGGGGCTGGGGCCAACGTCCTGACTTTC.

The chain employs TRBV11-1 and TRBJ2-1; 7 nucleotides agree with TRBD2. Germline CDR1 SGHAT, CDR2 FQDESV (reference sequence). CDR3 size: 16 residues. V shed 5 bases, J shed 0 bases, and the junction held 7 bases outside the gene matches. CDR3 DNA: TGTGCCAGCAGCATATCGGGGGGAAGCTCCTACAATGAGCAGTTCTTC. Its protein product is CASSISGGSSYNEQFF.

J is TRBJ2-7 and V is TRBV4-3, with 7 bases aligning to TRBD2. V lost 1 base, J lost 5 bases, and 5 bases stayed unmatched. The CDR3 length is 14 residues. Germline loops: CDR1 LGHNA, CDR2 YSLEER. CDR3 in amino acids: CASSQGEGRDEQYF. As DNA, the CDR3 is TGCGCCAGCAGCCAAGGGGAGGGCCGGGACGAGCAGTACTTC.

This clone showed up just a few times. This rearrangement joins TRBV5-8 to TRBJ2-7, with D maybe TRBD2 (6 bases). The CDR3 consists of 14 residues. Trimming took 0 bases from V and 4 from J, leaving 11 bases between them. From germline, CDR1 is SGHTS and CDR2 YDEGEE. CDR3 sequence reads: CASSLVRGSYEQYF. CDR3 in DNA: TGTGCCAGCAGCTTGGTGCGGGGCTCTTACGAGCAGTACTTC.

This clone came up a few times. The genes are TRBV5-8 and TRBJ1-4, with D possibly matching TRBD1 (5 bases). The CDR3 is made up of 16 amino acids. The germline V and J ends were trimmed by 0 bases and 6 bases, with 15 bases remaining between them. Looked up from germline, CDR1 is SGHTS and CDR2 is YDEGEE. As DNA, the CDR3 is TGTGCCAGCAGCTTGGTTATCGGGGGAGGAGATGAAAAACTGTTTTTT. It translates to CASSLVIGGGDEKLFF. Full variable domain (outside the CDR3, taken from reference TRBV5-8 and TRBJ1-4): EAGVTQSPTHLIKTRGQQATLRCSPISGHTSVYWYQQALGLGLQFLLWYDEGEERNRGNFPPRFSGRQFPNYSSELNVNALELEDSALYLCASSLVIGGGDEKLFFGSGTQLSVL.

This chain joins TRBV10-3 and TRBJ2-1; 16 nucleotides match TRBD2. The germline V gene has CDR1 ENHRY and CDR2 SYGVKD. With V trimmed by 2 bases and J by 8 bases, 3 bases remained unmatched. CDR3 length equals 16 residues. The CDR3 reads CAISEPGLAGGHEQFF. Here the CDR3 DNA reads TGTGCCATCAGTGAGCCGGGACTAGCGGGAGGGCATGAGCAGTTCTTC.

This chain links TRBV7-2 with TRBJ2-5; D is perhaps TRBD2 (5 bases). Germline CDR1 and CDR2: SGHTA and FQGNSA. V was trimmed by 5 bases and J by 0 bases, leaving 13 bases between them. This CDR3 has 15 residues. Here the CDR3 DNA reads TGTGCCAGCAGCCTAAGCGGCGGGTACCAAGAGACCCAGTACTTC. It yields the protein CASSLSGGYQETQYF.